What follows are 21 T cell receptor beta chains derived from one specimen sequenced in a study of shared clonotypes between healthy human individuals (TCRdb year 2020). Library method: the immunoSEQ multiplex PCR assay. TCRdb provides this immuneACCESS table in a form limited to in-frame rearrangements. Some clones are lacking; in checked studies, under half of them reflect an unresolved V gene, and why the rest are absent is not known. This sample lists fewer than 850,000 clones; approximately 96% were detected once. Of the sample, approximately 0.2% falls within the top ten clones. For the CD8 naive samples, CD45RO-negative cells were positively selected for CCR7, yielding a CD45RA+CCR7+ population from which TemRA cells were excluded. Sample: naive CD8+ T cells sorted from blood. This specimen's cell subset or site label, per the study, means: CD45RA+CCR7+. These receptors were taken from a man in his thirties or forties in good health.

The chain carries TRBV9 and TRBJ2-3, with a possible D match to TRBD2 (6 bases). There are 16 residues in the CDR3. V lost 0 bases and J 5 bases, leaving 16 bases between the germline ends. Germline lookup yields CDR1 SGDLS and CDR2 YYNGEE. The CDR3: CASSVGVAAKGDTQYF. The DNA for the CDR3 is TGTGCCAGCAGCGTAGGGGTAGCGGCCAAGGGAGATACGCAGTATTTT.

V usage is TRBV30 and J usage is TRBJ1-4; 7 positions match TRBD1. The CDR3 extends over 13 amino acids. Germline loops: CDR1 GTSNPN, CDR2 SVGIG (reference sequence). With V trimmed by 1 base and J by 8 bases, 4 bases remained unmatched. DNA of the CDR3: TGTGCCTGGAGTGCCACGACAGGGGAAAAACTGTTTTTT. Translating it yields CAWSATTGEKLFF.

The chain uses TRBV2 and TRBJ2-7, with D possibly matching TRBD1 (6 bases). Germline CDR1 and CDR2: SNHLY and FYNNEI. The CDR3 loop spans 13 amino acids. The ends were cut back, 6 bases at V and 5 bases at J, with 14 bases in the middle. The CDR3 loop reads CASSRRAGDEQYF. CDR3 sequence (DNA): TGTGCCAGCAGCAGGCGGGCAGGGGACGAGCAGTACTTC.

The genes are TRBV7-9 and TRBJ2-2; unclear D gene. The CDR3 totals 13 residues. Trimming removed 3 bases at V and 6 bases at J, with 8 bases between. Germline V gene sequence: CDR1 SEHNR, CDR2 FQNEAQ (reference sequence). CDR3 amino acids: CASSLKLAGELFF. The CDR3, as DNA: TGTGCCAGCAGCTTGAAGCTTGCCGGGGAGCTGTTTTTT.

This clone was picked up one time. CDR3 sequence (DNA): TGCAGCGCCGAAGGGCGGTACAATGAGCAGTTCTTC. It codes for CSAEGRYNEQFF. V and J are TRBV29-1 and TRBJ2-1; no reliable D call. CDR1 is SQVTM, CDR2 ANQGSEA, per germline. V was cut by 7 bases and J by 4 bases, with 11 bases left in between. The CDR3 runs to 12 residues.

On this clone: Within the sample, other DNA sequences also encode this same CDR3. The V and J genes are TRBV6-5 and TRBJ2-2; D remains unclear. CDR3 length: 14 amino acids. The germline V and J ends were trimmed by 0 bases and 5 bases, with 7 bases remaining between them. Germline-derived CDR1 and CDR2 are MNHEY and SVGAGI. The CDR3 loop reads CASSYSSGTGELFF. CDR3 in DNA: TGTGCCAGCAGTTACTCGAGTGGAACCGGGGAGCTGTTTTTT.

This clone was detected once. Written as DNA, the CDR3 is TGTGCCAGCAGTTTATCGGGACAGGCCTACAATGAGCAGTTCTTC. Translating it yields CASSLSGQAYNEQFF. The rearrangement links TRBV27 to TRBJ2-1; 8 bases agree with TRBD1. V lost 0 bases to trimming and J lost 2 bases; unmatched junction nucleotides: 0. The CDR3 loop spans 15 amino acids. The germline V gene encodes CDR1 MNHEY and CDR2 SMNVEV (reference sequence).

The V gene is TRBV7-9, the J gene TRBJ1-3; TRBD1 agrees at 8 bases. Trimming cost V 5 bases and J 5 bases; bases outside gene matches: 5. CDR1 is SEHNR, CDR2 FQNEAQ, per germline (reference sequence). This CDR3 is built from 14 residues. The CDR3 DNA follows: TGTGCCAGCAGCGATCGACAGGGGAGAAACACCATATATTTT. Protein sequence: CASSDRQGRNTIYF.

The CDR3 region is CASSIAFGNTIYF. The CDR3 DNA follows: TGTGCCAGTAGTATCGCGTTCGGAAACACCATATATTTT. This sequence joins TRBV19 and TRBJ1-3; D call uncertain. CDR3 size: 13 residues. The germline V gene has CDR1 LNHDA and CDR2 SQIVND (reference sequence). Trimming cost V 3 bases and J 4 bases, with 7 bases left between them.

The J gene is TRBJ2-1, the V gene TRBV6-1; TRBD1 aligns across 7 bases. CDR1 and CDR2 (germline): MNHNS, SASEGT. This CDR3 is 15 amino acids long. J was trimmed by 1 base and V by 7 bases; bases with no gene match: 7. The CDR3: CASNRRQGSYNEQFF. DNA of the CDR3: TGTGCCAGCAACCGTAGACAGGGTTCCTACAATGAGCAGTTCTTC.

This sequence joins TRBV11-2 and TRBJ2-7; possibly TRBD1 for D (5 bases). Germline lookup yields CDR1 SGHAT and CDR2 FQNNGV. The CDR3 consists of 15 residues. The germline V and J ends were trimmed by 1 base and 2 bases, with 12 bases remaining between them. The CDR3 sequence: CASSLVQAATYEQYF. The CDR3 nucleotides are TGTGCCAGCAGCTTAGTACAGGCGGCCACCTACGAGCAGTACTTC.

Worth noting for this clone: Other DNA sequences from this sample encode an identical CDR3 as well. This chain connects TRBV7-6 to TRBJ2-7; 10 bases agree with TRBD2. The CDR3 spans 14 residues. From germline, CDR1 is SGHVS and CDR2 FNYEAQ. The V gene end was trimmed by 6 bases and the J gene end by 4 bases; junction bases not matched to a gene: 6. CDR3 nucleotides: TGTGCCAGCAGTCTCAGGACTAGCGGTTACGAGCAGTACTTC. It yields the protein CASSLRTSGYEQYF. Supplemented by reference TRBV7-6 and TRBJ2-7, the full variable domain reads GAGVSQSPRYKVTKRGQDVALRCDPISGHVSLYWYRQALGQGPEFLTYFNYEAQQDKSGLPNDRFSAERPEGSISTLTIQRTEQRDSAMYRCASSLRTSGYEQYFGPGTRLTVT.

The chain recombines TRBV7-9 with TRBJ2-3, with 9 positions matching TRBD1. Germline V gene data show CDR1 as SEHNR and CDR2 as FQNEAQ (reference sequence). This CDR3 is 16 amino acids long. The J segment lost 5 bases and the V segment lost 4 bases, leaving 10 bases of the junction unmatched. Here the CDR3 DNA reads TGTGCCAGCAGCTCGGGCCGGGACAGGGCGGTAGATACGCAGTATTTT. Translation: CASSSGRDRAVDTQYF.

The chain employs TRBV7-8 and TRBJ2-1; TRBD2 matches at 9 bases. CDR3 size: 15 residues. Germline-derived CDR1 and CDR2 are SGHVS and FQNEAQ. The trim removed 1 base at V and 15 bases at J, leaving 13 bases unmatched. Here the CDR3 DNA reads TGTGCCAGCAGCTTAGTTGGCGGGAGGGCCGGGGTTCCGTTCTTC. Its protein is CASSLVGGRAGVPFF.

The rearrangement links TRBV13 to TRBJ2-1; maybe TRBD2 (5 bases). CDR1 is PRHDT and CDR2 is FYEKMQ in the germline V gene (reference sequence). V dropped 1 base and J dropped 4 bases, with 14 bases sitting between them. CDR3 size: 16 residues. In DNA, the CDR3 is TGTGCCAGCAGCTTAGATGGTCTAGCAGTATACAATGAGCAGTTCTTC. Protein product: CASSLDGLAVYNEQFF.

On this clone itself: Within the sample, other DNA sequences also encode this same CDR3. The chain couples TRBV7-9 to TRBJ2-5, with D perhaps TRBD2 (5 bases). This CDR3 contains 11 residues. CDR1 SEHNR and CDR2 FQNEAQ come from the germline V gene (reference sequence). V lost 5 bases to trimming and J lost 5 bases, with 6 bases between them. CDR3 residues: CASSRGETQYF. As DNA, the CDR3 is TGTGCCAGCAGCCGAGGGGAGACCCAGTACTTC. Drawing the rest from reference TRBV7-9 and TRBJ2-5, the complete variable domain is DTGVSQNPRHKITKRGQNVTFRCDPISEHNRLYWYRQTLGQGPEFLTYFQNEAQLEKSRLLSDRFSAERPKGSFSTLEIQRTEQGDSAMYLCASSRGETQYFGPGTRLLVL.

This chain connects TRBV7-3 to TRBJ1-2; D remains unclear. V lost 5 bases and J 10 bases, leaving 14 bases between the germline ends. Germline V lookup: CDR1 SGHTA, CDR2 FQGTGA. The CDR3 is 12 residues long. In DNA form, the CDR3 reads TGTGCCAGCAGCCACCGGACGGGTTACTACACCTTC. The encoded protein is CASSHRTGYYTF.

Note on this clone: Other nucleotide sequences in the sample specify the same CDR3. This chain uses TRBV9 with TRBJ2-1, with D tentatively TRBD1 (6 bases). Trimming took off 1 base at V and 7 bases at J, with 6 bases between the two ends. The germline CDR1 and CDR2 sequences are SGDLS and YYNGEE. This CDR3 is built from 12 residues. The CDR3 bases are TGTGCCAGCAGCGTACAGGGGAATGAGCAGTTCTTC. Its translation is CASSVQGNEQFF.

This clone was observed a few times. The chain has TRBV19 and TRBJ1-1; D is possibly TRBD1 (5 bases). The germline V and J ends were trimmed by 3 bases and 8 bases, with 13 bases remaining between them. The CDR3 is made up of 13 amino acids. CDR1 LNHDA and CDR2 SQIVND come from the germline V gene (reference sequence). The CDR3 DNA is TGTGCCAGTAGTATGGGGTCCGGGACCGAAGCTTTCTTT. Translation: CASSMGSGTEAFF.

The CDR3, as DNA: TGCGCCAGCAGCCAAGAACTAAGCGGGAGAACCCCCGAGCAGTACTTC. This gives the protein CASSQELSGRTPEQYF. This chain joins TRBV4-3 and TRBJ2-7; 8 nucleotides agree with TRBD2. The CDR3 extends over 16 amino acids. V shed 0 bases, J shed 6 bases, and the junction held 10 bases outside the gene matches. The germline V gene has CDR1 LGHNA and CDR2 YSLEER.

In its sample, this clone was seen once. V is TRBV7-9 and J is TRBJ2-7; 10 positions agree with TRBD1. With 2 bases clipped from V and 3 bases from J, the junction kept 10 bases outside the gene matches. The CDR3 loop spans 17 amino acids. Germline CDR1 SEHNR, CDR2 FQNEAQ (reference sequence). CDR3 coding DNA: TGTGCCAGCAGCTTACGCCAGTCCGGGACAGGGGACTACGAGCAGTACTTC. Protein sequence: CASSLRQSGTGDYEQYF. The complete variable domain, with remaining parts taken from reference TRBV7-9 and TRBJ2-7, reads DTGVSQNPRHKITKRGQNVTFRCDPISEHNRLYWYRQTLGQGPEFLTYFQNEAQLEKSRLLSDRFSAERPKGSFSTLEIQRTEQGDSAMYLCASSLRQSGTGDYEQYFGPGTRLTVT.